One and the same sample provided the 18 T cell receptor beta chains below, sequenced in a study of T cells expressing NK-cell markers. TCRdb derives one entry per CDR3 protein from the 5' RACE reads, leaving out DNA. This sample's table reports about 450,000 distinct CDR3 sequences. Sequenced sample: blood T cells: a sorted CD56 or NKG2C T cell subset, CD4+ or CD8+ T cells, or bulk PBMC T cells (not recorded which). The receptors originated from a woman between 18 and 70 years old in good health.

The chain recombines TRBV28 with TRBJ2-7; the D gene TCRdb calls, TRBD1, cannot be checked with no DNA. There are 14 residues in the CDR3. Germline CDR1 MDHEN, CDR2 SYDVKM. The CDR3 loop reads CASSGAVGTYEQYF.

This chain links TRBV5-8 with TRBJ2-1; the D gene TCRdb calls, TRBD2, cannot be checked with no DNA. CDR1 and CDR2 from the germline V gene are SGHTS and YDEGEE. The CDR3 loop spans 14 amino acids. The CDR3 spells CASSLEVGTREQFF. The full variable domain, in which reference TRBV5-8 and TRBJ2-1 provide the parts outside the CDR3, is EAGVTQSPTHLIKTRGQQATLRCSPISGHTSVYWYQQALGLGLQFLLWYDEGEERNRGNFPPRFSGRQFPNYSSELNVNALELEDSALYLCASSLEVGTREQFFGPGTRLTVL.

The chain links TRBV3-1 to TRBJ1-2. Per germline, CDR1 LGHDT and CDR2 YNNKEL (reference sequence). This CDR3 has 11 residues. CDR3: CASSQALGYTF.

The chain joins TRBV4-2 to TRBJ2-7. There are 16 residues in the CDR3. CDR1 LGHNA and CDR2 YNFKEQ come from the germline V gene. The CDR3 sequence is CASSQGLALSSYEQYF.

V gene TRBV15 combines with J gene TRBJ2-5; as DNA is missing, the TRBD1 call by TCRdb cannot be tested. The CDR3 runs 14 residues. Per germline, CDR1 LNHNV and CDR2 YYDKDF (reference sequence). The CDR3 loop reads CATSRVGGTETQYF.

The chain has TRBV24-1 and TRBJ2-1; TCRdb names TRBD2, which stays unverified in the absence of DNA. CDR1 and CDR2 (germline): KGHDR, SFDVKD. The CDR3 spans 19 residues. CDR3 protein: CATSDPRDYGGSSYNEQFF.

The chain has TRBV12-3 or TRBV12-4 and TRBJ1-2; TCRdb indicates TRBD1, and absent DNA this call remains unverified. CDR3 size: 13 residues. CDR3 residues: CASSRGSTYGYTF.

The gene calls are TRBV6-5 and TRBJ2-1; TCRdb gives TRBD1 as the D gene, but with no DNA this cannot be confirmed. CDR3 length equals 15 residues. Germline assignment: CDR1 MNHEY and CDR2 SVGAGI. The chain's CDR3 is CASSYGAGALNEQFF.

The chain recombines TRBV5-6 with TRBJ1-5; TCRdb lists TRBD1, though no DNA is available to test this call. Germline-derived CDR1 and CDR2 are SGHDT and YYEEEE. This CDR3 has 15 residues. CDR3 residues: CASSLAGGSNQPQHF. Full variable domain (remainder filled in from reference TRBV5-6 and TRBJ1-5): DAGVTQSPTHLIKTRGQQVTLRCSPKSGHDTVSWYQQALGQGPQFIFQYYEEEERQRGNFPDRFSGHQFPNYSSELNVNALLLGDSALYLCASSLAGGSNQPQHFGDGTRLSIL.

The V and J genes are TRBV19 and TRBJ2-1; TCRdb picks TRBD2, but there is no DNA to check that call. The V gene's germline CDR1 is LNHDA and CDR2 SQIVND (reference sequence). The length of the CDR3 is 19 residues. The CDR3 loop reads CASSPWLAGELSSYNEQFF.

J is TRBJ1-5 and V is TRBV12-3 or TRBV12-4; TCRdb designates TRBD1, a call that cannot be tested without DNA. This CDR3 has 16 residues. The CDR3 sequence: CASRQNQGVSGQPQHF.

The genes are TRBV9 and TRBJ1-2; without DNA, the TCRdb call of TRBD1 cannot be checked. The CDR3 consists of 15 residues. Germline CDR1 is SGDLS and CDR2 is YYNGEE. CDR3 amino acids: CASSVVGTGVLGYTF.

V gene TRBV5-6 combines with J gene TRBJ2-7; TCRdb designates TRBD1, a call that cannot be tested without DNA. The CDR3 contains 13 residues. Germline CDR1 reads SGHDT; CDR2 reads YYEEEE. The CDR3 sequence is CASSLWTGGEQYF.

The genes are TRBV5-1 and TRBJ2-1; the D gene TCRdb calls, TRBD2, cannot be checked with no DNA. The CDR3 is 16 amino acids. Germline V lookup: CDR1 SGHRS, CDR2 YFSETQ. CDR3 in amino acids: CASSSSGLAGDNEQFF.

The CDR3 spells CARSPGVLQPQHF. The chain links TRBV5-3 to TRBJ1-5; TCRdb indicates TRBD1, and absent DNA this call remains unverified. Being an ORF, TRBV5-3 has a function that is uncertain. The CDR3 is 13 amino acids.

This chain joins TRBV3-1 and TRBJ2-1. The germline V gene encodes CDR1 LGHDT and CDR2 YNNKEL (reference sequence). CDR3 length equals 16 residues. This chain's CDR3 is CASSQARIGSYNEQFF.

The rearrangement links TRBV5-6 to TRBJ2-1; absent DNA, TCRdb's TRBD1 call cannot be checked. This CDR3 has 13 amino acids. Per germline, CDR1 SGHDT and CDR2 YYEEEE. This CDR3 is CASSWTGINEQFF.

The chain joins TRBV20-1 to TRBJ1-2. Germline-derived CDR1 and CDR2 are DFQATT and SNEGSKA (reference sequence). This CDR3 region has 13 residues. CDR3 residues: CSALIKENYGYTF.